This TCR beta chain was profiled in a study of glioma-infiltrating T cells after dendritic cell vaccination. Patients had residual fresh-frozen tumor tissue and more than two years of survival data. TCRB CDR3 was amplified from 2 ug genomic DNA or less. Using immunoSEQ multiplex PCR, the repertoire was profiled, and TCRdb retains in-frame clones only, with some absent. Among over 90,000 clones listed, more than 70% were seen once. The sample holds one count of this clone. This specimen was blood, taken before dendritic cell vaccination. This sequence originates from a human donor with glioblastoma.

Here the CDR3 DNA reads TGTGCCAGCAGTGAATTGGCTTCAGGGGACCGGAACACTGAAGCTTTCTTT. This gives the protein CASSELASGDRNTEAFF. This chain links TRBV25-1 with TRBJ1-1; perhaps TRBD1 as D (6 bases). This CDR3 spans 17 amino acids. V was pared by 1 base and J by 1 base, with 16 bases between. Germline V gene data show CDR1 as MGHDK and CDR2 as SYGVNS.